This TCR beta chain was sequenced for a study of early T cells in non-severe SARS-CoV-2 infection. In this sample, this clonotype turned up a few times. The antigen is unknown. Attachment of unique molecular identifiers was made to individual cDNA molecules. TCRdb re-derived calls from the 5' RACE reads in MiXCR, one entry per CDR3 protein. The data hold 55,000 to 85,000 distinct CDR3 sequences, with 12% observed a single time. Study conclusions and caveats: Matching against VDJdb likely underestimated virus-specific expansions, favoring anti-spike CD8.

Between the trimmed V and J ends, which lost 1 base and 4 bases, there was a span of 13 bases. The CDR3 is made up of 15 amino acids. The sequenced sample consisted of whole blood. This chain connects TRBV12-3 or TRBV12-4 to TRBJ1-2; D is undetermined. This receptor was taken from an adult who was a healthcare worker with PCR-confirmed SARS-CoV-2 infection or an uninfected control (not recorded which). The CDR3 loop reads CASSLEGAFGYGYTF. Here the CDR3 DNA reads TGTGCCAGCAGTTTAGAGGGAGCGTTCGGCTATGGCTACACCTTC.